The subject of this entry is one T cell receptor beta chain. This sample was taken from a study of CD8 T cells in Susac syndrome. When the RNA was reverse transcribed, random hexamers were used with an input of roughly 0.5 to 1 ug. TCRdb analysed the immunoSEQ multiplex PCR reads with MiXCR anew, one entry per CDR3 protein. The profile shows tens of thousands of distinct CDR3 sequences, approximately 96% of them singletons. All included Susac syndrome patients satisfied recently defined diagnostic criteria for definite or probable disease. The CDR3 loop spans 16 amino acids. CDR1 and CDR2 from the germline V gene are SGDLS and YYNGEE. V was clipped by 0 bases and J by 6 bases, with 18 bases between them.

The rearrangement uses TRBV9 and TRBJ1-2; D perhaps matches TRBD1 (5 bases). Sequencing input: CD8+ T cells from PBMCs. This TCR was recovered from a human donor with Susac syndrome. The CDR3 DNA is TGTGCCAGCAGCGTAGCTCGGGCAGGAGGGGAGCATGGCTACACCTTC. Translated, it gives CASSVARAGGEHGYTF.